This TCR beta chain originates from a study of T cells in Graves' hyperthyroidism and ophthalmopathy. General study findings and limits: Most clonotypes expanded in thyroid above 0.001 were likewise present in blood.

Researchers took RNA transcripts and amplified the TCR beta CDR3 regions from them. The HTBI primer set was used in a first-round RT-PCR of the TCR CDR3. In TCRdb, the multiplex PCR reads were re-called with MiXCR into one record per CDR3 protein. The profile shows nearly 600,000 distinct CDR3 sequences, 13% to 15% of them singletons. Criteria for exclusion of patients were uncontrolled infection, other autoimmune disease, pregnancy or lactation. Comment on this clonotype: The antigen is unknown. This may stem from a read error, because a much larger clone lies one nucleotide away. As the CDR3 is not closed by the conserved phenylalanine or tryptophan, this likely results from a read error.

V dropped 5 bases and J dropped 4 bases, with 8 bases sitting between them. CDR3 length: 12 amino acids. Germline V lookup: CDR1 MNHEY, CDR2 SVGEGT. Input material: blood. V is TRBV6-2 or TRBV6-3 and J is TRBJ1-2; D gene uncertain. The sequence came from a woman between 18 and 30 years old with Graves' ophthalmopathy. The CDR3 region has the DNA TGTGCCAGCAGTGGGGATTTCTATGGCTACACCTCC. It codes for CASSGDFYGYTS.